This T cell receptor beta chain derives from a study of T cell clones after liver transplantation (dated by TCRdb to between 2018 and 2020). Background on the whole study: The samples were obtained from ITN030ST, a randomized trial that attempted immunosuppression withdrawal within 2 years after liver transplantation. To count as tolerant, a recipient had to stay completely off immunosuppression for at least one year without liver enzymes climbing beyond twice the upper limit of normal. Donor-reactive T cell clones were identified by TCRbeta sequencing following a pre-transplant mixed lymphocyte reaction and were subsequently tracked in post-transplant blood. Of the eight recipients, a few were HCV-positive, while the remaining recipients had been transplanted for non-autoimmune, non-viral indications. Blood samples were collected pre-transplant, pre-randomization before withdrawal, and post-randomization after either full withdrawal or failed withdrawal. Third party-reactive TCRbeta sequences from pre-transplant MLRs were also identified as an antigen-independent comparator for donor-reactive sequences. Until randomization at 12-24 months post-transplant, subjects were given standard immunosuppression, with no induction therapy. A cohort of 8 liver transplant recipients was studied, of whom 3 were classified as tolerant and 5 as non-tolerant. The investigation overall reported the following: The decline in donor-reactive sequences exceeded the decline in third party-reactive sequences, suggesting partial antigen-specific deletion that was unrelated to withdrawal success. The conclusions were preliminary, being limited by small, heterogeneous patient numbers and by non-standardized post-transplant time points. A significant post-transplant decrease in circulating donor-reactive CD4 TCRbeta sequences was observed in 5 of 8 subjects, irrespective of tolerance or HCV status. In two subjects, low numbers of available donor cells limited the measurable donor-reactive repertoire. After accounting for repertoire turnover, donor-reactive detection was significantly reduced in 7 of 8 subjects for CD4 and 8 of 8 for CD8. Because allograft tissue specimens were not available, migration of donor-reactive T cells into the graft, rather than deletion, may have occurred.

Unstimulated PBMCs, after thawing, were stained for CD3, CD4 and CD8 and then FACS-sorted into CD3+CD4+ and CD3+CD8+ populations. Randomization to immunosuppression withdrawal applied to every one of the 8 studied subjects. The Qiagen DNeasy Blood and Tissue Kit was used for isolation of genomic DNA. This clone has only one observation. Its specific antigen is unknown. One base away there is no much larger clone; base qualities are not given. There are 15 amino acids in the CDR3, from cysteine to phenylalanine inclusive. This entry keeps only the CDR3 DNA: 45 bases, framed from base 1. For this chain, trimming is 7 bases at the V end and 11 bases at the J end, and the number of junction bases without a gene match is 18. The germline V gene supplies CDR1 SNHLY and CDR2 FYNNEI. Frozen genomic DNA underwent high-throughput TCRbeta CDR3 sequencing by immunoSEQ, including PCR amplification, mapping, bias correction and internal controls. The original methods were these. Productive rearrangements were retained, and unique TCRbeta sequences were defined by the CDR3 nucleotide sequence together with the V and J gene. For a sequence to be called donor-reactive, it needed a frequency of at least 0.01% and at least 5-fold expansion in CFSE-low cells compared with unstimulated pre-transplant cells. To ensure at least 90% detection power, minimum frequency thresholds were set for each subject based on that subject's lowest-template unstimulated sample. Repertoire turnover was measured by Jensen-Shannon divergence between the top 1000 TCRbeta sequences post- and pre-transplant. Changes in detection of donor-reactive sequences were tested with two-sided Fisher's exact tests. The source is immuneACCESS, and TCRdb retained only in-frame sequences with V and J called. Part of the clones is not carried over; for the studies checked, unresolved V genes explain less than half of this, and the remainder is unexplained. The V and J calls and the clone size are those of that table, but D and trimming were determined from the DNA. Recorded for this sample are approximately 51,000 clones; around 85% of them occurred a single time. Approximately 15% of the sample comes from the top ten.

This sequence uses TRBV2 and TRBJ1-1; 8 bases in between match TRBD1. This TCR was sampled from a human patient who received a liver transplant. After a transplant, some T cells may be the graft donor's own cells. The sample here was CD8+ T cells from blood, taken 12 months after liver transplant. The CDR3 is CASMEGAGQAWGAFF. The DNA is as follows: TGTGCCAGCATGGAGGGGGCGGGACAGGCCTGGGGGGCTTTCTTT.